The next 5 T cell receptor beta chains were all read from a single sample in a study of T cells after yellow fever vaccination. TCRdb reanalysed the 5' RACE reads using MiXCR and keeps one entry per CDR3 protein. The table includes a few hundred thousand distinct CDR3 sequences, roughly 6.8% detected once. The material was PBMCs, obtained around 45 days after the first yellow fever vaccination. These receptors were taken from a man younger than 35 who received the YFV17D yellow fever vaccine.

This clonotype came up many times. V and J are TRBV7-3 and TRBJ1-2; D is perhaps TRBD1 (6 bases). This CDR3 is 16 amino acids long. With 4 bases removed from V and 5 bases from J, the gap between germline ends came to 20 bases. Germline V gene sequence: CDR1 SGHTA, CDR2 FQGTGA. The CDR3: CASSYDGGTGGYGYTF. The CDR3 region has the DNA TGTGCCAGCAGCTACGACGGGGGCACAGGAGGGTATGGCTACACCTTC.

This clonotype was seen repeatedly, ten times or more. CDR3 amino acids: CASSLRLAGGDTQYF. The CDR3 DNA is TGTGCCAGCAGCCTGAGACTAGCGGGTGGTGATACGCAGTATTTT. The V call is TRBV7-3, the J call TRBJ2-3, with 10 bases fitting TRBD2. CDR1 and CDR2 (germline): SGHTA, FQGTGA. This CDR3 region has 15 residues. Trimming cost V 5 bases and J 6 bases; bases outside gene matches: 8.

This chain connects TRBV11-2 to TRBJ2-2; D gene unclear. Germline-derived CDR1 and CDR2 are SGHAT and FQNNGV. V lost 5 bases and J lost 4, with 8 bases in between. The CDR3 is 13 amino acids. The CDR3 loop reads CASSPVTTGELFF. The CDR3, as DNA: TGTGCCAGCAGCCCGGTGACCACCGGGGAGCTGTTTTTT.

The V and J genes are TRBV6-1 and TRBJ1-2, with TRBD1 as a possible D gene (5 bases). The CDR3 contains 13 residues. Between the trimmed V and J ends, which lost 8 bases and 7 bases, there was a span of 17 bases. Germline values: CDR1 MNHNS, CDR2 SASEGT. The CDR3 DNA reads as TGTGCCAGCCGCTTTGGGGGAGCCCCTGGCTACACCTTC. This codes for CASRFGGAPGYTF.

This clonotype was observed at least ten times. This chain joins TRBV12-3 or TRBV12-4 and TRBJ2-1, with D hard to call. CDR3 size: 12 residues. The V gene lost 5 bases and the J gene lost 1 base, with 3 bases spanning the gap. The CDR3 nucleotides read TGTGCCAGCAGTGAGTCCTACAATGAGCAGTTCTTC. It is translated as CASSESYNEQFF.